The TCR beta chain described here comes from a study of cytomegalovirus exposure and HLA in healthy donors (dated by TCRdb to about 2017). With respect to the entire study: An earlier analysis of 550 to 700 of the donors reported 250 to 300 Gb of sequence data and some 120 million unique TCR beta sequences from some 180 million T cells. About 330 gigabases of sequencing data and 70 million to 100 million unique TCR sequences made up an early release that covered approximately 650 HLA-typed donors. The genetic ancestry cluster associated with self-reported Caucasian donors included about 84% of the approximately 400 genotyped donors. The study was designed to test whether signatures of past pathogen exposure could be identified by cataloging public T cell receptors. The T cell repertoires of under 750 subjects were profiled by immunosequencing and related to cytomegalovirus serostatus. Along with the roughly 670-subject first cohort, a separate validation cohort of approximately 110 different subjects was used. The study combined high-throughput TCR immunosequencing, statistical association of individual TCRs with disease status, and machine learning to predict cytomegalovirus infection status. A later analysis re-analyzed previously published TCR beta repertoires from about 600 donors and added high-resolution HLA genotyping to study TCR occurrence patterns. Rather than drawing on any new phenotypic data, the later analysis identified candidate immune exposures from TCR beta sequences and the way those sequences occurred across donors. In an earlier analysis of a few hundred of the donors, high-throughput TCR beta sequencing was used to judge whether each TCR beta V gene segment behaved as functional or pseudogenic. Donor age, sex, ethnicity and CMV serostatus were collected together with the repertoire data. A later genetic analysis used genome-wide SNP genotypes for about 65% of the 666 donors, treating that subset as a discovery cohort. Every repertoire in the discovery cohort had been generated on one and the same sequencing platform. Both class I and class II loci were covered by HLA typing, at four-digit resolution. Typing coverage differed by locus: A, B, C, DRB1 and DQB1 were typed in roughly 620-630 donors, DQA1 in about 510, DPA1 in some 570, and DPB1 in 472. Roughly five DR-DQ haplotypes were handled as single units for association and clustering because linkage in the cohort was strong. Across 300 to 500 genotyped donors of the cohort, an average of about 240,000 unique TCR beta nucleotide sequences per donor were sequenced, and approximately 17% of those sequences were non-productive.

Preparation of the library involved the immunoSEQ multiplex PCR assay. For the multiplex PCR, a mixture combining 60 forward primers for TCR Vbeta segments and 13 reverse primers for TCR Jbeta segments was used. The CDR3 region of rearranged TCR beta genes was amplified from genomic DNA by a multiplex PCR assay. On the Illumina HiSeq System, the amplified TCR beta libraries were sequenced as 87-base-pair reads. In the paper's pipeline: A later analysis tallied around 82 million unique TCR beta chains across the approximately 670 repertoires, and approximately 12 million of those chains were shared by two or more donors. Raw reads were error-corrected and collapsed into unique sequences by a nearest-neighbor algorithm in which closely related sequences were merged to remove PCR and sequencing errors. Alignment of CDR3 sequences to IMGT reference sequences was used to assign V, D and J gene segments. Each retained sequence needed at least a six-nucleotide match to both a V gene segment and a J gene segment. A rearrangement was called productive if the CDR3 had no stop codons and remained in frame with V and J, and every other rearrangement was called non-productive. CDR3 was defined by IMGT convention, running from the second conserved V-encoded cysteine to the conserved J-encoded phenylalanine. In an earlier analysis of roughly 610 of the donors, sequences lacking an unambiguous match to a single V gene segment were excluded. An earlier analysis of about 600 of the donors called V segments functional above 56.7% productive rearrangements and segregating when the between-donor standard deviation exceeded 5%. To diagnose cytomegalovirus status from the catalog of TCR beta chain sequences, a statistical classification framework was built. V and J gene assignment, in a later analysis, came from comparing TCR nucleotide sequences with IMGT/GENE-DB human TR gene sequences. The TCRdist pipeline was used in a later analysis to assign CDR3 sequences and most-parsimonious VDJ recombination scenarios. In a later analysis, every TCR beta chain was defined by the combination of its CDR3 amino acid sequence and its V-gene family, and reads without a unique V-gene family were dropped. In a later analysis, some 600 highly shared, low-generation-probability nucleotide sequences were removed to address suspected cross-contamination and a sequencing artifact. A later analysis calculated a clonal expansion index for each public chain from normalized within-repertoire ranks of inferred template counts. In a later analysis, generation probabilities were computed using a VDJ recombination model fitted to out-of-frame rearrangements, and the results were checked against IGoR. In a later analysis, TCR-TCR, TCR-HLA and TCR-CMV co-occurrence was scored with hypergeometric tests, and a repertoire-size bias correction was applied to TCR pairs. In a later analysis, false discovery rates were estimated by permuting HLA or CMV assignments 20 times. In a later analysis, co-occurring TCRs were grouped with DBSCAN, and TCRdist sequence similarity was added when clustering was performed within HLA-allele-positive subsets. Repertoires with fewer than 30,000 or more than 120,000 public chains were left out of co-occurrence clustering, as were five repertoires with anomalous nucleotide sharing. TCRdb stores this immuneACCESS table with in-frame sequences only. Part of the clones is absent; in the studies checked, under half of the shortfall reflects unresolved V genes, and no reason is known for the rest. For V, J and clone size, that table is used; D and trimming come from the DNA. The sample records around 170,000 clones, approximately 71% of which are singletons. The ten largest clones capture approximately 1.6% of the sample.

This clone showed up just a few times. What antigen it recognizes has not been identified. There are no base qualities to consult, and no much larger clone falls within one base. Study-wide findings and limitations: An association between a missense DCLRE1C variant and V-gene and J-gene trimming of TCR beta chains was found in a later genetic analysis and replicated in an independent cohort. Cytomegalovirus status was reported to be diagnosed by the classifier with high specificity and sensitivity in both the original and validation cohorts. Presence/absence analyses assumed roughly uniform sequencing depth across donors, an assumption that may not hold. In the study, about 150 TCR beta chains were listed as associated with cytomegalovirus. Some IMGT-functional V segments, including TRBV6-2 and TRBV6-3, could not be distinguished by the 87-base-pair reads and were therefore excluded. Specific HLA alleles were associated with 16,951 TCR beta sequences at a false discovery rate of 0.05 in a later analysis. A further reported finding was that TCR beta sequences accurately predicted the HLA-A and HLA-B alleles for most subjects in the first cohort. In a later analysis, TCR association rates were found to vary across HLA loci, with the most associated TCRs seen for DRB1 alleles and the fewest for HLA-C alleles. A later analysis reported that several top co-occurrence clusters appeared linked to parvovirus B19, influenza, CMV and Epstein-Barr virus. A later genetic analysis reported fewer N-insertions in productive TCRs among donors in an Asian-associated ancestry cluster than the 666-donor mean. In a later analysis, HLA-associated TCR beta chains were found to be more clonally expanded and to have lower generation probabilities than equally common non-associated chains. Because HLA typing was unavailable for some donors at each locus, only the typed subset was used in association tests. According to a later analysis, most CMV-associated TCR beta chains appeared to be HLA-restricted, and the HLA associations seemed to be driven largely by CMV exposure. The authors suggested that the approach could potentially be generalized to other disease states and immunological phenotypes. Because counts were too low, seventeen rarely observed V segments, including chromosome 9 orphons, were excluded from the earlier analysis of fewer than 650 of the donors. Most TCR sequences were seen in very few donors, while some public TCRs were found in many individuals. In an earlier analysis of about 550 of the donors, most TCR beta V segments were observed in productive rearrangements about 87% or about 30% of the time, broadly matching IMGT annotations. Assigning TCR associations to individual alleles was difficult when HLA alleles, especially DR and DQ, strongly co-occurred. A cluster of highly shared sequence variants was judged likely to be a technical artifact of the sequencing pipeline. The only immune exposure information available for the cohort was CMV serostatus. A few of the identified cytomegalovirus-associated TCR beta chains were confirmed in vitro to be specific for cytomegalovirus antigens. In this cohort, only TCR beta chains were sequenced, and detectable features were limited by the absence of alpha or paired-chain data. Correlated functional status among segregating V segments might reflect linkage disequilibrium, but an unknown experimental factor could not be ruled out.

The cohort was made up of several hundred healthy bone marrow donors. All cohort members were sampled while nominally healthy, although unrecorded immune exposures were likely present. The donor tested CMV seronegative, placing the donor among the approximately 400 seronegative members of the cohort. Every donor gave a peripheral blood sample, and the peripheral blood mononuclear cells from that sample were used for TCR beta sequencing. The Qiagen DNeasy Blood Extraction Kit was used to extract genomic DNA from the blood cell samples. Via the germline V gene (reference sequence), CDR1 is GTSNPN and CDR2 SVGIG. The CDR3, cysteine through phenylalanine, is 15 amino acids long. The kept DNA is CDR3 alone, 45 bases in frame from the first base. Relative to germline, V is missing 3 bases and J is missing 2 bases, with 6 bases of the junction outside any gene match.

The specimen sequenced was PBMCs. The rearrangement combines TRBV30 with TRBJ2-5; TRBD1 matches 10 bases in the middle. This receptor was obtained from a girl between 5 and 17 years old in good health and CMV-seronegative. The bases are TGTGCCTGGAGAAAACCGGGACAGGGGCAAGAGACCCAGTACTTC. This yields the protein CAWRKPGQGQETQYF.